This TCR beta chain was recovered during a study of T cell responses to AZD1222 COVID-19 vaccine. Germline V lookup: CDR1 LNHDA, CDR2 SQIVND (reference sequence). This CDR3 has 14 residues. Trimming pared 1 base from V and 0 bases from J, leaving 6 bases between. Profiling relied on immunoSEQ multiplex PCR, and the TCRdb table lists in-frame clones only, not all of them. The table lists about 110,000 clones, 90% of them singletons. Second-dose intervals of approximately 4 or approximately 12 weeks were pooled. This clonotype was sampled from an adult who received the AZD1222 COVID-19 vaccine. The input for sequencing was peripheral blood, taken 28 days after the second AZD1222 dose. The J gene is TRBJ1-1, the V gene TRBV19; D ambiguous. The CDR3 reads CASSIGKLNTEAFF. The CDR3 DNA sequence: TGTGCCAGTAGTATAGGAAAACTGAACACTGAAGCTTTCTTT. The full variable domain, with the rest looked up from reference TRBV19 and TRBJ1-1, is DGGITQSPKYLFRKEGQNVTLSCEQNLNHDAMYWYRQDPGQGLRLIYYSQIVNDFQKGDIAEGYSVSREKKESFPLTVTSAQKNPTAFYLCASSIGKLNTEAFFGQGTRLTVV.